This T cell receptor (beta chain) originates from a study of regulatory T cells in long-lasting Graves disease. Findings and caveats of the study: TCR diversity was lower in persistent Graves' patients (versus newly diagnosed ones).

With iRepertoire HTBI primers and Arm-PCR of CDR3 regions, TCR beta libraries were built. One entry per CDR3 protein, called by TCRdb with MiXCR from the multiplex PCR reads. Of 530,000 or so distinct CDR3 sequences in the sample, roughly 14% were seen once. The CDR3 extends over 11 amino acids. The V gene's germline CDR1 is DFQATT and CDR2 SNEGSKA (reference sequence). Trimming took 3 bases from V and 11 from J, leaving 11 bases between them. This clonotype has at least ten counts. Antigen unknown. Time point indicated: newly diagnosed GD, antithyroid drugs for less than 3 months. With RNA extracted from PBMCs as input, the TCR library was made. This sample also belongs to another study, concerning T cells in Graves' hyperthyroidism and ophthalmopathy.

The specimen was peripheral blood mononuclear cells (PBMCs), collected at new diagnosis, from a patient treated with antithyroid drugs. The source is a man aged 30 to 45 with Graves disease. V and J are TRBV20-1 and TRBJ2-1; D may be TRBD1 or TRBD2 (5 bases each). CDR3 protein: CSARLGGKQFF. CDR3 sequence (DNA): TGCAGTGCTAGGCTTGGGGGAAAGCAGTTCTTC.